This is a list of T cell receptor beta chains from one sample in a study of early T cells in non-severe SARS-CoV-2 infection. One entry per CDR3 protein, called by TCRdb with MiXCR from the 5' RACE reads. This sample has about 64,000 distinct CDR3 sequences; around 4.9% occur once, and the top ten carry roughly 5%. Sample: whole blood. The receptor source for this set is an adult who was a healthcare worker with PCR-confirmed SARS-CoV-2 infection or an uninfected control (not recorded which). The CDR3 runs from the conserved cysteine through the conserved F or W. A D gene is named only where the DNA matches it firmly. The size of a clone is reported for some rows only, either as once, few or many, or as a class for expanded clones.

cdr3_nt: TGTGCCAGTAGTATTTCCATAGACACAGATACGCAGTATTTT
cdr3_aa: CASSISIDTDTQYF
d_call: .
j_call: TRBJ2-3
clone_size: few
cdr3_length: 14
v_call: TRBV19

cdr3_nt: TGTGCCAGCAGCCCGGAACGGGGGTTCTACAATGAGCAGTTCTTC
cdr3_aa: CASSPERGFYNEQFF
d_call: .
j_call: TRBJ2-1
clone_size: many
cdr3_length: 15
v_call: TRBV7-6

cdr3_nt: TGTGCCAGCAGCTCCGGAGTTCTCAGGGGCACTGAAGCTTTCTTT
cdr3_aa: CASSSGVLRGTEAFF
d_call: .
j_call: TRBJ1-1
clone_size: few
cdr3_length: 15
v_call: TRBV7-9

cdr3_nt: TGTGCCAGCCGGGCCGGGAGCACAGATACGCAGTATTTT
cdr3_aa: CASRAGSTDTQYF
d_call: .
j_call: TRBJ2-3
clone_size: .
cdr3_length: 13
v_call: TRBV3-1

cdr3_nt: TGTGCCAGCTCCCGCCGGCCCCCCGCAGATACGCAGTATTTT
cdr3_aa: CASSRRPPADTQYF
d_call: .
j_call: TRBJ2-3
clone_size: many
cdr3_length: 14
v_call: TRBV6-5

cdr3_nt: TGCGCCAGCAGCCAAGATCGGCTAGCGGGAGGCCTCACAGATACGCAGTATTTT
cdr3_aa: CASSQDRLAGGLTDTQYF
d_call: TRBD2
j_call: TRBJ2-3
clone_size: many
cdr3_length: 18
v_call: TRBV4-1

cdr3_nt: TGTGCCAGCAGCCCCGGGGCTAGCGATAACAATGAGCAGTTCTTC
cdr3_aa: CASSPGASDNNEQFF
d_call: .
j_call: TRBJ2-1
clone_size: many
cdr3_length: 15
v_call: TRBV4-2

cdr3_nt: TGTGCCAGCAGCTCCGAGCTCGTCCCTTGGACAGATACGCAGTATTTT
cdr3_aa: CASSSELVPWTDTQYF
d_call: .
j_call: TRBJ2-3
clone_size: .
cdr3_length: 16
v_call: TRBV7-3

cdr3_nt: TGTGCCAGCAGTGGGAGTAGCGGGGGTATCTACGAGCAGTACTTC
cdr3_aa: CASSGSSGGIYEQYF
d_call: TRBD2
j_call: TRBJ2-7
clone_size: .
cdr3_length: 15
v_call: TRBV25-1

cdr3_nt: TGTGCCAGCAGCTTACTACTTGTTAGGACAGGGGAAGGCTACACCTTC
cdr3_aa: CASSLLLVRTGEGYTF
d_call: TRBD1
j_call: TRBJ1-2
clone_size: many
cdr3_length: 16
v_call: TRBV7-8

cdr3_nt: TGTGCCAGCGGTGGGGGGGCCACCTACGAGCAGTACTTC
cdr3_aa: CASGGGATYEQYF
d_call: .
j_call: TRBJ2-7
clone_size: many
cdr3_length: 13
v_call: TRBV27

cdr3_nt: TGTGCCAGCATAGGGGGTCTGAACACTGAAGCTTTCTTT
cdr3_aa: CASIGGLNTEAFF
d_call: .
j_call: TRBJ1-1
clone_size: once
cdr3_length: 13
v_call: TRBV2

cdr3_nt: TGCAGTGCCCTTGGACAGCGCGAAGAGACCCAGTACTTC
cdr3_aa: CSALGQREETQYF
d_call: .
j_call: TRBJ2-5
clone_size: many
cdr3_length: 13
v_call: TRBV20-1

cdr3_nt: TGTGCCAGCAGCTTAAATGTACAGGGTAATTCACCCCTCCACTTT
cdr3_aa: CASSLNVQGNSPLHF
d_call: .
j_call: TRBJ1-6
clone_size: once
cdr3_length: 15
v_call: TRBV7-6

cdr3_nt: TGTGCCAGCAGTTTGATTGGGACAGGTTACTACGAGCAGTACTTC
cdr3_aa: CASSLIGTGYYEQYF
d_call: TRBD1
j_call: TRBJ2-7
clone_size: many
cdr3_length: 15
v_call: TRBV27

cdr3_nt: TGTGCCAGAGAATCTGGGGCGGACAGGGAGGTCCTGGCTAATGAAAAACTGTTTTTT
cdr3_aa: CARESGADREVLANEKLFF
d_call: TRBD1
j_call: TRBJ1-4
clone_size: many
cdr3_length: 19
v_call: TRBV6-1

cdr3_nt: TGTGCCAGCAGTGAAGAGGGGTCGAGGACCGACTACACCTTC
cdr3_aa: CASSEEGSRTDYTF
d_call: .
j_call: TRBJ1-2
clone_size: many
cdr3_length: 14
v_call: TRBV6-1

cdr3_nt: TGCAGTGCTAGCTGGGGTACCTACAATGAGCAGTTCTTC
cdr3_aa: CSASWGTYNEQFF
d_call: .
j_call: TRBJ2-1
clone_size: many
cdr3_length: 13
v_call: TRBV20-1